The rows below give T cell receptor beta chains drawn from one sample of a study of blood T cell repertoires in COVID-19. TCRdb's table, derived via immunoSEQ multiplex PCR, lists solely in-frame clones and lacks some. Found here are fewer than 150,000 clones, almost 85% of them singletons; the top ten hold 9.5% to 15%. Material: peripheral blood. The receptors were sampled from a human donor in a cohort sampled during active COVID-19. The CDR3 runs from the conserved cysteine through the conserved F or W. The D gene is left open where the match is weak. Only some rows state a clone size, as once, few, many or a class for expanded clones.

d_gene: -
j_gene: TRBJ2-1
abundance: -
v_gene: TRBV19
CDR3nt: TGTGCCAGTAGTACCCGACGGAGCTCCTACAATGAGCAGTTCTTC
CDR3aa: CASSTRRSSYNEQFF

d_gene: -
j_gene: TRBJ2-7
abundance: -
v_gene: TRBV2
CDR3nt: TGTGCCAGCAGTGCTGGGGGCCAGCAGTACTTC
CDR3aa: CASSAGGQQYF

d_gene: -
j_gene: TRBJ2-3
abundance: -
v_gene: TRBV11-2
CDR3nt: TGTGCCAGCAGCCCCCTGGCCGAGAGGACGCAGTATTTT
CDR3aa: CASSPLAERTQYF

d_gene: -
j_gene: TRBJ1-2
abundance: -
v_gene: TRBV5-1
CDR3nt: TGCGCCAGCAGCTTGGGTGGCAGGGCGACTAACTATGGCTACACCTTC
CDR3aa: CASSLGGRATNYGYTF

d_gene: -
j_gene: TRBJ2-7
abundance: -
v_gene: TRBV13
CDR3nt: TGTGCCAGCAGCGCAGTGGGGTGGGGGCGTAAGGGAACCTACGAGCAGTACTTC
CDR3aa: CASSAVGWGRKGTYEQYF

d_gene: -
j_gene: TRBJ2-5
abundance: -
v_gene: TRBV11-2
CDR3nt: TGTGCCAGCAGCTTGGGGGGAATCGGGCAAGAGACCCAGTACTTC
CDR3aa: CASSLGGIGQETQYF

d_gene: -
j_gene: TRBJ1-5
abundance: once
v_gene: TRBV10-2
CDR3nt: TGCGCCAGCAGTGACAGGGCCGTTCAGCCCCAGCATTTT
CDR3aa: CASSDRAVQPQHF

d_gene: -
j_gene: TRBJ1-5
abundance: -
v_gene: TRBV11-2
CDR3nt: TGTGCCAGCAGCTTAGGCCCCGAGCCCAATCAGCCCCAGCATTTT
CDR3aa: CASSLGPEPNQPQHF

d_gene: TRBD1
j_gene: TRBJ1-3
abundance: -
v_gene: TRBV9
CDR3nt: TGTGCCAGCAGCCTATGGGGGACAGGGACTGGAAACACCATATATTTT
CDR3aa: CASSLWGTGTGNTIYF

d_gene: -
j_gene: TRBJ2-1
abundance: -
v_gene: TRBV6-5
CDR3nt: TGTGCCAGCAGCCAGGGGTTCAACAATGAGCAGTTCTTC
CDR3aa: CASSQGFNNEQFF

d_gene: -
j_gene: TRBJ2-3
abundance: -
v_gene: TRBV5-8
CDR3nt: TGTGCCAGCAGCTTTGACAGCCAGGGGAATACGCAGTATTTT
CDR3aa: CASSFDSQGNTQYF

d_gene: -
j_gene: TRBJ2-5
abundance: -
v_gene: TRBV5-4
CDR3nt: TGTGCCAGCAGCAGTAAACTAGAACCCGAAGAGACCCAGTACTTC
CDR3aa: CASSSKLEPEETQYF

d_gene: -
j_gene: TRBJ2-2
abundance: -
v_gene: TRBV27
CDR3nt: TGTGCCAGCAGTTTTGGGGTCAGGGGCACCGGGGAGCTGTTTTTT
CDR3aa: CASSFGVRGTGELFF

d_gene: TRBD1
j_gene: TRBJ1-5
abundance: -
v_gene: TRBV3-1/TRBV3-2
CDR3nt: TGTGCCAGCAGCCAACCAGGGGGTCAGCCCCAGCATTTT
CDR3aa: CASSQPGGQPQHF

d_gene: TRBD1
j_gene: TRBJ1-1
abundance: -
v_gene: TRBV4-2
CDR3nt: TGTGCCAGCAGCCACGACGCACTAAACAGGGGGGAAGCTTTCTTT
CDR3aa: CASSHDALNRGEAFF

d_gene: -
j_gene: TRBJ1-5
abundance: many
v_gene: TRBV12-3/TRBV12-4
CDR3nt: TGTGCCAGCAGCCTGGCCAGCAATCAGCCCCAGCATTTT
CDR3aa: CASSLASNQPQHF

d_gene: TRBD1
j_gene: TRBJ2-7
abundance: -
v_gene: TRBV3-1/TRBV3-2
CDR3nt: TGTGCCAGCAGGAACAGGGGGGCCCACGTAGGAGAGCAGTACTTC
CDR3aa: CASRNRGAHVGEQYF

d_gene: -
j_gene: TRBJ2-7
abundance: -
v_gene: TRBV7-2
CDR3nt: TGTGCCAGCAGCTTAGGCTCTCGCTGGCGGGGATATATCTACGAGCAGTACTTC
CDR3aa: CASSLGSRWRGYIYEQYF

d_gene: TRBD1
j_gene: TRBJ2-6
abundance: -
v_gene: TRBV30
CDR3nt: TGTGCCTGGAGTGGGGACAGGGGGCTTGGCGGGGCCAACGTCCTGACTTTC
CDR3aa: CAWSGDRGLGGANVLTF

d_gene: -
j_gene: TRBJ1-1
abundance: -
v_gene: TRBV4-1
CDR3nt: TGCGCCAGCAGCCAATATCTTATGAACACTGAAGCTTTCTTT
CDR3aa: CASSQYLMNTEAFF

d_gene: TRBD1
j_gene: TRBJ2-5
abundance: -
v_gene: TRBV3-1/TRBV3-2
CDR3nt: TGTGCCAGCAGCCAAGAGGCAGGGGGCATGGAGACCCAGTACTTC
CDR3aa: CASSQEAGGMETQYF

d_gene: -
j_gene: TRBJ1-5
abundance: -
v_gene: TRBV19
CDR3nt: TGTGCCAGTAGCAACCAGGTGGGACAATCTCAGCCCCAGCATTTT
CDR3aa: CASSNQVGQSQPQHF

d_gene: -
j_gene: TRBJ1-5
abundance: -
v_gene: TRBV18
CDR3nt: TGTGCCAGCTCACCGCTAAGAGACTGGCCCCAGCATTTT
CDR3aa: CASSPLRDWPQHF

d_gene: TRBD1
j_gene: TRBJ2-1
abundance: -
v_gene: TRBV5-1
CDR3nt: TGCGCCAGCAGCTCCCAGGGGGCCTCCTACAATGAGCAGTTCTTC
CDR3aa: CASSSQGASYNEQFF

d_gene: -
j_gene: TRBJ1-2
abundance: -
v_gene: TRBV19
CDR3nt: TGTGCCAGTAGTATAGGATCAGCGAACTATGGCTACACCTTC
CDR3aa: CASSIGSANYGYTF

d_gene: TRBD1
j_gene: TRBJ2-1
abundance: -
v_gene: TRBV6-1
CDR3nt: TGTGCCAGCAGTGAAGGGACAGGCTATATCCGTAGCTCCTACAATGAGCAGTTCTTC
CDR3aa: CASSEGTGYIRSSYNEQFF

d_gene: -
j_gene: TRBJ2-7
abundance: -
v_gene: TRBV30
CDR3nt: TGTGCCTGGGGGGCGGCACAGGCCTACGAGCAGTACTTC
CDR3aa: CAWGAAQAYEQYF

d_gene: TRBD2
j_gene: TRBJ2-3
abundance: -
v_gene: TRBV14
CDR3nt: TGTGCCAGCAGCCAACTAGCGGGGACTTTTGTTACGCAGTATTTT
CDR3aa: CASSQLAGTFVTQYF

d_gene: TRBD1
j_gene: TRBJ1-4
abundance: -
v_gene: TRBV5-6
CDR3nt: TGTGCCAGCAGCTACCAAACAGGGGCTGAAAAACTGTTTTTT
CDR3aa: CASSYQTGAEKLFF

d_gene: -
j_gene: TRBJ1-1
abundance: -
v_gene: TRBV30
CDR3nt: TGTGCCTGGAGTGTACGGCCGGGGAGCGCTGAAGCTTTCTTT
CDR3aa: CAWSVRPGSAEAFF

d_gene: TRBD2
j_gene: TRBJ2-5
abundance: -
v_gene: TRBV6-5
CDR3nt: TGTGCCAGCAGATTAGCGGGGTCGGGGCAAGAGACCCAGTACTTC
CDR3aa: CASRLAGSGQETQYF

d_gene: -
j_gene: TRBJ2-7
abundance: -
v_gene: TRBV6-2/TRBV6-3
CDR3nt: TGTGCCAGCAGTGCACAGGGCTACGAGCAGTACTTC
CDR3aa: CASSAQGYEQYF

d_gene: TRBD1
j_gene: TRBJ1-1
abundance: -
v_gene: TRBV9
CDR3nt: TGTGCCAGCAGCCCCGGACAGGGGGTTGAAGCTTTCTTT
CDR3aa: CASSPGQGVEAFF

d_gene: TRBD2
j_gene: TRBJ2-1
abundance: few
v_gene: TRBV7-9
CDR3nt: TGTGCCAGCAGCCAAACTAGCGGGGGGGGCAATGAGCAGTTCTTC
CDR3aa: CASSQTSGGGNEQFF

d_gene: -
j_gene: TRBJ2-7
abundance: once
v_gene: TRBV11-2
CDR3nt: TGTGCCAGCAGCTTTAGGGGGGAGGGTGAGCAGTACTTC
CDR3aa: CASSFRGEGEQYF

d_gene: -
j_gene: TRBJ2-3
abundance: -
v_gene: TRBV5-4
CDR3nt: TGTGCCAGCAGCCCTAAGACTCGCACAGATACGCAGTATTTT
CDR3aa: CASSPKTRTDTQYF

d_gene: TRBD2
j_gene: TRBJ2-3
abundance: -
v_gene: TRBV18
CDR3nt: TGTGCCAGCTCACCACTAGCGGGGGAAGCAGATACGCAGTATTTT
CDR3aa: CASSPLAGEADTQYF

d_gene: -
j_gene: TRBJ1-1
abundance: -
v_gene: TRBV2
CDR3nt: TGTGCCAGCAGTGGGGAGGCTCTAGGGATGAACACTGAAGCTTTCTTT
CDR3aa: CASSGEALGMNTEAFF

d_gene: TRBD1
j_gene: TRBJ1-4
abundance: -
v_gene: TRBV5-5
CDR3nt: TGTGCCAGCAGCACAAACCCGGGACAGGGTAATGAAAAACTGTTTTTT
CDR3aa: CASSTNPGQGNEKLFF

d_gene: TRBD2
j_gene: TRBJ2-3
abundance: -
v_gene: TRBV7-8
CDR3nt: TGTGCCAGCCTGACCCGCGGGGGGGACTCAGATACGCAGTATTTT
CDR3aa: CASLTRGGDSDTQYF

d_gene: TRBD2
j_gene: TRBJ2-3
abundance: -
v_gene: TRBV5-1
CDR3nt: TGCGCCAGCAGCTTCCGACTAGCGGGGGTGGATACGCAGTATTTT
CDR3aa: CASSFRLAGVDTQYF

d_gene: -
j_gene: TRBJ2-7
abundance: -
v_gene: TRBV6-6
CDR3nt: TGTGCCAGCAGTTACGCAGATGCCTACGAGCAGTACTTC
CDR3aa: CASSYADAYEQYF

d_gene: TRBD2
j_gene: TRBJ2-5
abundance: -
v_gene: TRBV3-1/TRBV3-2
CDR3nt: TGTGCCAGCGCAAGCGGGGCCCGGGGAACCCAGTACTTC
CDR3aa: CASASGARGTQYF

d_gene: TRBD1
j_gene: TRBJ1-2
abundance: once
v_gene: TRBV30
CDR3nt: TGTGCCTGGAGCCCGACAGGGCCCTCTAACTATGGCTACACCTTC
CDR3aa: CAWSPTGPSNYGYTF

d_gene: TRBD1
j_gene: TRBJ1-6
abundance: -
v_gene: TRBV5-1
CDR3nt: TGCGCCAGCAGGTTAGGGACAGGGAGTAATTCACCCCTCCACTTT
CDR3aa: CASRLGTGSNSPLHF

d_gene: -
j_gene: TRBJ1-1
abundance: -
v_gene: TRBV5-4
CDR3nt: TGTGCCAGCAGCTTGGATTTGTATTCTGAAGCTTTCTTT
CDR3aa: CASSLDLYSEAFF

d_gene: -
j_gene: TRBJ2-7
abundance: -
v_gene: TRBV6-1
CDR3nt: TGTGCCAGCAGTGAACTAATACTGTCCTACGAGCAGTACTTC
CDR3aa: CASSELILSYEQYF

d_gene: TRBD1
j_gene: TRBJ1-5
abundance: -
v_gene: TRBV4-2
CDR3nt: TGTGCCAGCAGCCAGGGGGGACAGGGGTATAGCAATCAGCCCCAGCATTTT
CDR3aa: CASSQGGQGYSNQPQHF